The clone carrying this T cell receptor (beta chain) has only one observation. The antigen is not known. This sample is drawn from a study of cytomegalovirus exposure and HLA in healthy donors. Overall study context: HLA-typed donors were the source of about 90 million unique TCRs held in an early data release. Study results and limitations: Researchers reported from a later analysis that most CMV-associated TCR beta chains appeared HLA-restricted. When presence/absence was analysed, sequencing depth was taken to be roughly uniform across donors. An Asian-associated ancestry cluster reportedly showed fewer N-insertions than the roughly 670-donor mean in a later analysis.

V lost 1 base, J lost 5 bases, and 8 bases stayed unmatched. The CDR3 runs to 16 residues. Germline V gene sequence: CDR1 SGHTA, CDR2 FQGTGA. The PCR contained 60 Vbeta and 13 Jbeta primers. Generated by immunoSEQ multiplex PCR, the TCRdb table keeps only in-frame clones and is missing some. Of roughly 120,000 clones in the sample, approximately 84% were seen once. The V and J genes are TRBV7-3 and TRBJ2-5, with 9 bases fitting TRBD1. This clonotype originated in a man aged 50-60 years in good health and CMV-seronegative. The sequenced sample was PBMCs. In nucleotides, the CDR3 is TGTGCCAGCAGCTTAAGGGGACAGGGTCAATGGGAGACCCAGTACTTC. Protein product: CASSLRGQGQWETQYF. The full variable domain, in which reference TRBV7-3 and TRBJ2-5 provide the parts outside the CDR3, is GAGVSQTPSNKVTEKGKYVELRCDPISGHTALYWYRQSLGQGPEFLIYFQGTGAADDSGLPNDRFFAVRPEGSVSTLKIQRTERGDSAVYLCASSLRGQGQWETQYFGPGTRLLVL.